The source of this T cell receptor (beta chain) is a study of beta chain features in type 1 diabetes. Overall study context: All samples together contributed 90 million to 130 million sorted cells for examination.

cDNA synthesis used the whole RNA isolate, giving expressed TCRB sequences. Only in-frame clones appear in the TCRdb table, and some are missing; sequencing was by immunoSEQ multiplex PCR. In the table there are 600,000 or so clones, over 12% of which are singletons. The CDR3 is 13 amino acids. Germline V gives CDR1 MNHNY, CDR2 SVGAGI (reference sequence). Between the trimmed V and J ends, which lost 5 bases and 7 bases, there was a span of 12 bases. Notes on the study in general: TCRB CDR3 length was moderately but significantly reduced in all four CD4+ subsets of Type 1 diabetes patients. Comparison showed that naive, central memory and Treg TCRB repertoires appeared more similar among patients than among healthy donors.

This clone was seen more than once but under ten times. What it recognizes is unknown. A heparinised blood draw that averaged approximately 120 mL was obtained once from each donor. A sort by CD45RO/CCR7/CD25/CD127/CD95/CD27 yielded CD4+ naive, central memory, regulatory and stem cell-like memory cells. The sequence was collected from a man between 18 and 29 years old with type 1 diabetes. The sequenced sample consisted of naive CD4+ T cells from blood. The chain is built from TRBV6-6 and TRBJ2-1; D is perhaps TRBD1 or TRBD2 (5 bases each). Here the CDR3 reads CASSRGTRNEQFF. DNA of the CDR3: TGTGCCAGCAGTAGGGGAACTAGGAATGAGCAGTTCTTC.